This T cell receptor beta chain was identified during a study (dated by TCRdb to between 2014 and 2016). As for the study more broadly: The study set out to test whether tumor-infiltrating Tregs in breast cancer get recruited from blood Tregs or are instead converted in situ from other CD4+ T cell subsets. What the research found in general, with its limitations: The larger-cohort validation was restricted to a single TCR beta V-J rearrangement rather than whole repertoires. The greatest overlap of tumor-infiltrating Treg TCR alpha and beta sequences was with tumor naive CD4+ T cells, followed next by blood naive CD4+ T cells. The TCR gene usage of tumor memory CD4+ T cells clustered together with blood and lymph node memory CD4+ cells and with lymph node naive CD4+ cells.

Cells that were CD4+CD25+CD127-/low were the ones isolated as Tregs. Tregs, naive and memory CD4+ T cells from tumor, blood and ipsilateral draining lymph nodes of five breast cancer patients underwent full-length TCR alpha and beta sequencing. Tumor tissue and lymph nodes obtained by ipsilateral axillary dissection were perfused with PBS, cut into small pieces and digested using collagenase I and hyaluronidase. Mononuclear cells from lymph nodes or approximately 50 ml of peripheral blood were isolated by Ficoll density gradient centrifugation. A purity exceeding 90% was confirmed by FACS for the sorted cell populations. This clonotype was detected ten times or more. It lacks a known antigen. Base quality data are lacking; no much larger clone is found one base away. Amplification of full-length TCR variable regions was done by 5' RACE PCR using constant-region reverse primers, and this step was followed by semi-nested PCR with Nested Universal Primer A. The ReliaPrep RNA Cell Miniprep System was used to extract total RNA, which was then reverse transcribed into 5'RACE-ready cDNA with the SMARTer RACE 5'/3' Kit. Multiplex adaptors were used to barcode the full-length TCR alpha and beta libraries, which were then sequenced on an Illumina MiSeq. Turning to the authors' computational methods: For each of nine subset-tissue groups, sequencing data from the five patients were pooled, and the groups were then compared using unsupervised clustering of TCR gene usage. The Morisita-Horn index was used to calculate repertoire similarity, with shared sequences weighted by how much each contributed to each repertoire. TCRdb passed the public sequencing reads through fastp at Q25 and MiXCR, retaining productive beta sequences. Every CDR3 protein is listed once, alongside the most common genes and DNA of its rows. These V and J calls are TCRdb output, not the study's own analysis. Across this sample there are around 10,000 distinct CDR3 sequences, with approximately 26% seen only once. The ten top clones hold 2.5% to 3.5% of the sample.

The CDR3 measures 13 amino acids from cysteine to phenylalanine. Of all the DNA, just the CDR3 is kept, 39 bases in frame from base 1. A distance of 13 bases separates the germline ends of V and J, which lose 5 bases and 2 bases respectively. Based on the germline V gene (reference sequence), the CDR1 and CDR2 sequences are DFQATT and SNEGSKA. The sample was Tregs sorted from a lymph node. The TCR originated in a female donor with breast cancer. The chain couples TRBV20-1 to TRBJ2-7, with the D segment identity uncertain. The CDR3 loop reads CSALREPPYEQYF. In nucleotide form, the sequence is TGCAGTGCTTTGAGAGAGCCCCCCTACGAGCAGTACTTC.